This T cell receptor (beta chain) was profiled in a study of T cell changes during pregnancy in multiple sclerosis. TCRdb's table, derived via immunoSEQ multiplex PCR, lists solely in-frame clones and lacks some. The data contain 55,000 to 75,000 clones, about 91% of them singletons. V lost 0 bases, J lost 6 bases, and 14 bases stayed unmatched. This CDR3 comprises 18 residues. Germline assignment: CDR1 MNHEY and CDR2 SMNVEV (reference sequence). This chain links TRBV27 with TRBJ1-1, with TRBD1 matching 9 bases. The clonotype originates from a female donor with multiple sclerosis, enrolled in a pregnancy study. Here the sequenced sample was peripheral blood, taken after pregnancy. The CDR3 loop reads CASSLSRRTGQGSSEAFF. In DNA form, the CDR3 reads TGTGCCAGCAGTTTATCGAGGAGAACAGGACAGGGGTCGTCTGAAGCTTTCTTT.